This note documents a single T cell receptor beta chain sequence. The antigen is not known. Brentuximab vedotin exposure varied among the patients, all of whom had relapsed after autologous stem cell transplantation. Magnetic negative selection, applied to thawed PBMCs, was used to isolate the CD8+ T cells. The data derive from a study of PD-1 blockade in classical Hodgkin lymphoma. Produced via immunoSEQ multiplex PCR; TCRdb's table is partial and in-frame only. The sample includes 10,000 to 15,000 clones, around four fifths of them seen just once. The germline CDR1 and CDR2 sequences are SEHNR and FQNEAQ (reference sequence). This CDR3 is built from 13 residues. V was clipped by 5 bases and J by 1 base; unmatched bases: 1. Study-wide results and caveats: Complete responders' baseline diversity resembled that of newly diagnosed patients. Repertoire differences have undefined causes, possibly disease activity or prior therapy.

Material: CD8+ T cells from blood, obtained at baseline. The receptor's source is a human donor with classical Hodgkin lymphoma. This sequence joins TRBV7-9 and TRBJ2-7, with TRBD1 matching over 8 bases. The CDR3 bases are TGTGCCAGCAGCCGACAGGGGTCCTACGAGCAGTACTTC. Translation: CASSRQGSYEQYF.